A single sample gave rise to the 27 T cell receptor beta chains below, sequenced in a study of shared clonotypes between healthy human individuals. Assay: immunoSEQ multiplex PCR; the TCRdb copy retains only in-frame clones and omits some. The sample has approximately 1,500,000 clones, roughly 96% seen once. Sequencing was performed on naive CD4+ T cells sorted from blood. Subset indicated: CD45RA+ positively selected. The receptors here all came from a man aged 25 to 45 in good health.

This chain uses TRBV7-8 with TRBJ1-5; unclear D gene. This CDR3 is 15 amino acids long. Looked up from germline, CDR1 is SGHVS and CDR2 is FQNEAQ. With 4 bases removed from V and 3 bases from J, the gap between germline ends came to 13 bases. The CDR3 region has the DNA TGTGCCAGCAGCTCTAGCCGGGCCTACAATCAGCCCCAGCATTTT. Residues: CASSSSRAYNQPQHF.

The rearrangement links TRBV29-1 to TRBJ2-4; 9 nucleotides match TRBD2. With V trimmed by 7 bases and J by 3 bases, 16 bases remained unmatched. This CDR3 has 17 residues. Per the germline V gene, CDR1 is SQVTM and CDR2 is ANQGSEA. The CDR3, as DNA: TGCAGCGCCCCCGAGAGTCGTTCTAGCGGGGTCAAAAACATTCAGTACTTC. This encodes CSAPESRSSGVKNIQYF.

This chain links TRBV6-5 with TRBJ1-1; the D is unclear. The CDR3 consists of 15 residues. The V and J ends lost 5 bases and 6 bases respectively, with 19 bases between them. Germline CDR1 reads MNHEY; CDR2 reads SVGAGI. DNA for the CDR3: TGTGCCAGCAGTCGGTCGCCCTCCGGGGTCCCTGAAGCTTTCTTT. Its translation: CASSRSPSGVPEAFF.

This chain connects TRBV7-9 to TRBJ2-3; 13 bases map to TRBD2. V shed 1 base and J 3 bases; nucleotides not matched to a gene: 4. This CDR3 is built from 17 residues. The germline CDR1 and CDR2 sequences are SEHNR and FQNEAQ (reference sequence). CDR3 sequence (DNA): TGTGCCAGCAGCTTAGGACTAGCGGGAGGTTTTACAGATACGCAGTATTTT. Translation gives CASSLGLAGGFTDTQYF.

The sample holds one count of this clone. J is TRBJ2-5 and V is TRBV6-1; D ambiguous. The germline V gene encodes CDR1 MNHNS and CDR2 SASEGT. Trimming took 7 bases from V and 1 from J, leaving 7 bases between them. The CDR3 is 12 amino acids. The DNA of the CDR3 is TGTGCCAGCACTAGGGTCCAAGAGACCCAGTACTTC. Encoded protein: CASTRVQETQYF.

V is TRBV28 and J is TRBJ1-5; 10 bases line up with TRBD1. The germline V gene encodes CDR1 MDHEN and CDR2 SYDVKM. The J segment lost 6 bases and the V segment lost 6 bases, leaving 5 bases of the junction unmatched. The CDR3 sequence is 14 residues long. This chain's CDR3 is CASRSGQGVQPQHF. CDR3 nucleotide sequence: TGTGCCAGCAGATCCGGACAGGGGGTTCAGCCCCAGCATTTT.

The chain has TRBV5-6 and TRBJ2-2, with D uncertain. Trimming left V 5 bases short and J 9 bases short, with 20 bases between. This CDR3 has 15 amino acids. CDR1 is SGHDT, CDR2 YYEEEE, per germline. The CDR3 DNA reads as TGTGCCAGCAGTTACCAAGGGCCAGCAGGCCGGGAGCTGTTTTTT. Residues: CASSYQGPAGRELFF.

The chain uses TRBV9 and TRBJ2-1; 8 positions agree with TRBD2. Per germline, CDR1 SGDLS and CDR2 YYNGEE. This CDR3 has 15 residues. Losses at the gene ends were 5 bases for V and 6 bases for J; bases not matched to a gene: 10. Written as DNA, the CDR3 is TGTGCCAGCAGAGAGGGACTAGTCACGGGCAATGAGCAGTTCTTC. Translating it yields CASREGLVTGNEQFF. The whole variable domain, remainder taken from reference TRBV9 and TRBJ2-1, is DSGVTQTPKHLITATGQRVTLRCSPRSGDLSVYWYQQSLDQGLQFLIQYYNGEERAKGNILERFSAQQFPDLHSELNLSSLELGDSALYFCASREGLVTGNEQFFGPGTRLTVL.

The CDR3 reads CASSHSPGLAGGPYEQYF. Here the CDR3 DNA reads TGTGCCAGCAGCCACTCCCCGGGACTAGCGGGAGGGCCTTACGAGCAGTACTTC. The rearrangement joins TRBV9 to TRBJ2-7; TRBD2 aligns across 16 bases. With V trimmed by 4 bases and J by 4 bases, 11 bases remained unmatched. Germline values: CDR1 SGDLS, CDR2 YYNGEE. The CDR3 runs 18 residues.

This CDR3 reads CASSQDQRSAGTGELFF. The CDR3 DNA follows: TGCGCCAGCAGCCAAGATCAACGGTCGGCGGGCACCGGGGAGCTGTTTTTT. The V call is TRBV4-3, the J call TRBJ2-2, with D possibly being TRBD2 (5 bases). The CDR3 is made up of 17 amino acids. In germline, CDR1 is LGHNA, CDR2 YSLEER. Trimming shortened V by 0 bases and J by 4 bases, and 15 bases separated the two germline ends.

The V gene is TRBV6-5, the J gene TRBJ2-4, with D unclear. Between the trimmed V and J ends, which lost 4 bases and 0 bases, there was a span of 7 bases. This CDR3 has 14 residues. CDR1 MNHEY and CDR2 SVGAGI come from the germline V gene. The chain's CDR3 is CASSSLLAKNIQYF. CDR3 in DNA: TGTGCCAGCAGTTCGTTATTAGCCAAAAACATTCAGTACTTC.

V usage is TRBV28 and J usage is TRBJ1-1; D gene uncertain. Germline-derived CDR1 and CDR2 are MDHEN and SYDVKM. The CDR3 contains 15 residues. Trimming took off 7 bases at V and 0 bases at J, with 15 bases between the two ends. DNA of the CDR3: TGTGCCAGCAAGCCCGGTATGAGTATGAACACTGAAGCTTTCTTT. As protein: CASKPGMSMNTEAFF.

Only a few counts were recorded for this clone. This chain links TRBV25-1 with TRBJ2-7, with 10 bases lining up with TRBD2. J lost 10 bases, V lost 4 bases, and 7 bases had no gene match. CDR3 length: 13 residues. CDR1 MGHDK and CDR2 SYGVNS come from the germline V gene. Here the CDR3 reads CASSAGTSEKQYF. The CDR3 DNA is TGTGCCAGCAGTGCCGGGACTAGCGAGAAACAGTACTTC.

This chain joins TRBV6-6 and TRBJ2-5; 10 nucleotides align to TRBD1. Germline CDR1 MNHNY, CDR2 SVGAGI (reference sequence). V lost 6 bases to trimming and J lost 5 bases; unmatched junction nucleotides: 12. There are 16 residues in the CDR3. CDR3 sequence (DNA): TGTGCCAGCAGGGAATGGGGAGGACAGGGGGGCGAGACCCAGTACTTC. Translating it yields CASREWGGQGGETQYF.

As concerns this clone: Other DNA sequences in this sample translate to the same CDR3. The chain couples TRBV5-1 to TRBJ2-2; D is uncertain. The length of the CDR3 is 13 residues. Germline V CDR1 and CDR2: SGHRS, YFSETQ. Deletions cut 0 bases from V and 5 bases from J, with 5 bases between. The CDR3 protein is CASSLADTGELFF. CDR3 coding DNA: TGCGCCAGCAGCTTGGCCGATACCGGGGAGCTGTTTTTT.

The chain employs TRBV14 and TRBJ2-7, with D possibly being TRBD1 or TRBD2 (5 bases each). The CDR3 contains 19 residues. Germline assignment: CDR1 SGHDN and CDR2 FVKESK. V was pared by 0 bases and J by 6 bases, with 27 bases between. The CDR3 nucleotides are TGTGCCAGCAGCCAAGATCCTCGTTTGAGGGGACGCCCTCGGTTCGAGCAGTACTTC. Protein: CASSQDPRLRGRPRFEQYF.

CDR3: CASSLGSLTYEQYF. The CDR3 region has the DNA TGTGCCAGCAGCTTAGGATCTCTTACCTACGAGCAGTACTTC. The genes are TRBV7-2 and TRBJ2-7, with D uncertain. Germline assignment: CDR1 SGHTA and CDR2 FQGNSA. Trimming removed 1 base from V and 2 bases from J, with 9 bases in between. This CDR3 comprises 14 residues.

The chain carries TRBV2 and TRBJ2-3; TRBD1 might be the D (5 bases). The CDR3 sequence is 14 residues long. The germline CDR1 and CDR2 sequences are SNHLY and FYNNEI. V was clipped by 3 bases and J by 3 bases, with 10 bases between them. DNA for the CDR3: TGTGCCAGCAGTGAGGGGCAGGGAACAGATACGCAGTATTTT. Its protein is CASSEGQGTDTQYF. Full variable domain (remainder filled in from reference TRBV2 and TRBJ2-3): EPEVTQTPSHQVTQMGQEVILRCVPISNHLYFYWYRQILGQKVEFLVSFYNNEISEKSEIFDDQFSVERPDGSNFTLKIRSTKLEDSAMYFCASSEGQGTDTQYFGPGTRLTVL.

The chain links TRBV5-6 to TRBJ2-5; TRBD1 is a possible D gene (6 bases). V was trimmed by 4 bases and J by 5 bases, leaving 18 bases between them. CDR1 and CDR2 (germline): SGHDT, YYEEEE. CDR3 length: 15 amino acids. The CDR3 nucleotides are TGTGCCAGCAGCATGACGGACAGCGTGACGGAGACCCAGTACTTC. It encodes CASSMTDSVTETQYF. The variable domain in full, with the rest retrieved from reference TRBV5-6 and TRBJ2-5, is DAGVTQSPTHLIKTRGQQVTLRCSPKSGHDTVSWYQQALGQGPQFIFQYYEEEERQRGNFPDRFSGHQFPNYSSELNVNALLLGDSALYLCASSMTDSVTETQYFGPGTRLLVL.

V is TRBV25-1 and J is TRBJ2-7; D gene uncertain. Per germline, CDR1 MGHDK and CDR2 SYGVNS. The ends were cut back, 4 bases at V and 5 bases at J, with 18 bases in the middle. This CDR3 is built from 15 residues. In DNA form, the CDR3 reads TGTGCCAGCAGTGCGCCCCAAAGGATCTGGCACGAGCAGTACTTC. This gives the protein CASSAPQRIWHEQYF.

The rearrangement uses TRBV11-2 and TRBJ2-3; 10 bases are a match to TRBD2. V shed 1 base, J shed 4 bases, and the junction held 5 bases outside the gene matches. Germline CDR1 is SGHAT and CDR2 is FQNNGV. The CDR3 consists of 16 residues. The CDR3 sequence is CASSLGASGRSDTQYF. CDR3 nucleotides: TGTGCCAGCAGCTTAGGGGCTAGCGGGAGATCAGATACGCAGTATTTT.

This chain uses TRBV5-1 with TRBJ2-7, with 12 bases aligning to TRBD2. The V gene's germline CDR1 is SGHRS and CDR2 YFSETQ. This CDR3 comprises 16 residues. V lost 2 bases and J lost 6; bases outside the gene matches: 9. The CDR3 bases are TGCGCCAGCAGCTTCTCTCTAGCGGGAGGGTCTGGCGAGCAGTACTTC. Amino acids: CASSFSLAGGSGEQYF.

The rearrangement uses TRBV5-5 and TRBJ2-2; 7 bases map to TRBD1. The CDR3 totals 17 residues. The junction had 11 bases not matched to a gene; V was cut back by 3 bases and J by 3 bases. In germline, CDR1 is SGHKS, CDR2 YYEKEE (reference sequence). In DNA form, the CDR3 reads TGTGCCAGCAGCTCACTCCGGGACAGCCTGGACACCGGGGAGCTGTTTTTT. It yields the protein CASSSLRDSLDTGELFF.

The J gene is TRBJ1-2, the V gene TRBV5-4, with TRBD1 identical over 8 bases. V lost 3 bases, J lost 5 bases, and 9 bases stayed unmatched. CDR1 SGHNT and CDR2 YYREEE come from the germline V gene (reference sequence). CDR3 length: 15 amino acids. The CDR3 loop is CASSSQGAGVYGYTF. CDR3 sequence (DNA): TGTGCCAGCAGCTCCCAGGGGGCAGGAGTGTATGGCTACACCTTC.

On this clone: The same CDR3 is also encoded by other DNA sequences in this sample. The rearrangement joins TRBV18 to TRBJ2-7, with 8 bases lining up with TRBD1. The CDR3 runs to 15 residues. Germline loops: CDR1 KGHSH, CDR2 LQKENI. V shed 3 bases and J 1 base; nucleotides not matched to a gene: 5. CDR3 sequence reads: CASSPRTGSSYEQYF. The DNA for the CDR3 is TGTGCCAGCTCACCGAGGACAGGGTCTTCCTACGAGCAGTACTTC.

Remarks on this clone: This sample also contains other DNA sequences that code for the same CDR3. This sequence joins TRBV28 and TRBJ1-5, with unresolved D. This CDR3 region has 14 residues. Between the trimmed V and J ends, which lost 3 bases and 3 bases, there was a span of 9 bases. CDR1 MDHEN and CDR2 SYDVKM come from the germline V gene. In DNA, the CDR3 is TGTGCCAGCAGTTTCTCGGGGAACAATCAGCCCCAGCATTTT. Amino acids: CASSFSGNNQPQHF.

The DNA for the CDR3 is TGTGCCAGCAGTCAGTATCTAGATGGCTACACCTTC. This codes for CASSQYLDGYTF. The chain is built from TRBV27 and TRBJ1-2, with D unclear. The CDR3 covers 12 residues. With 5 bases removed from V and 6 bases from J, the gap between germline ends came to 10 bases. CDR1 is MNHEY and CDR2 is SMNVEV in the germline V gene (reference sequence).